The 29 T cell receptor beta chains listed next were all sequenced from one sample in a study of shared clonotypes between healthy human individuals. Libraries were prepared by immunoSEQ multiplex PCR; TCRdb keeps only in-frame clonotypes and omits some of them. The data show roughly 890,000 clones, around 92% seen once. The naive CD8 fraction comprised CD45RO-negative cells positively selected for CCR7 and excluded terminally differentiated effector memory CD45RA+ cells. The sequenced material came from naive CD8+ T cells sorted from blood. These receptors came from a young man in good health.

To note about this clone: The same CDR3 is also encoded by other DNA sequences in this sample. The rearrangement links TRBV27 to TRBJ2-3, with a possible D match to TRBD2 (6 bases). The germline V gene encodes CDR1 MNHEY and CDR2 SMNVEV (reference sequence). V gave up 6 bases and J gave up 1 base, with 8 bases separating them. The CDR3 is 13 amino acids. CDR3 region: CASRPGGTDTQYF. The DNA for the CDR3 is TGTGCCAGCAGACCGGGGGGCACAGATACGCAGTATTTT.

The J gene is TRBJ1-2, the V gene TRBV27; tentative D call: TRBD1 (6 bases). From germline, CDR1 is MNHEY and CDR2 SMNVEV (reference sequence). The CDR3 covers 16 residues. V was clipped by 4 bases and J by 3 bases, with 18 bases between them. The CDR3 DNA reads TGTGCCAGCAGTTGGGGCAGGGGAGGAAGTCACTATGGCTACACCTTC. This gives the protein CASSWGRGGSHYGYTF.

This clone was recorded once. The V call is TRBV15, the J call TRBJ1-4; TRBD1 is a possible D gene (6 bases). This CDR3 spans 12 amino acids. The V gene lost 5 bases and the J gene lost 10 bases, with 11 bases spanning the gap. CDR1 and CDR2 from the germline V gene are LNHNV and YYDKDF (reference sequence). In DNA, the CDR3 is TGTGCCACCAGCCCACAGGGTGGAAAACTGTTTTTT. Translation gives CATSPQGGKLFF.

In its sample, this clone was seen once. V usage is TRBV4-1 and J usage is TRBJ2-7; D call uncertain. Germline V gene lookup returns CDR1 MGHRA and CDR2 YSYEKL. There are 15 residues in the CDR3. V gave up 1 base and J gave up 6 bases, with 16 bases separating them. The CDR3 nucleotides are TGCGCCAGCAGCCAAGGCTACCTATTTTTGAGCGAGCAGTACTTC. This codes for CASSQGYLFLSEQYF.

The chain employs TRBV9 and TRBJ2-1; 10 nucleotides agree with TRBD2. The CDR3 consists of 15 residues. Trimming removed 1 base from V and 8 bases from J; junction bases left unmatched: 6. Germline V CDR1 and CDR2: SGDLS, YYNGEE. The CDR3 bases are TGTGCCAGCAGCGTACCTAGCGGGAGAAGGGATGAGCAGTTCTTC. This sequence encodes CASSVPSGRRDEQFF.

The V and J genes are TRBV27 and TRBJ2-5; the match to TRBD2 covers 7 bases. The germline V gene encodes CDR1 MNHEY and CDR2 SMNVEV (reference sequence). The CDR3 runs 14 residues. V was clipped by 5 bases and J by 6 bases; unmatched bases: 9. CDR3 coding DNA: TGTGCCAGCAGTCCAACGGGGGGAGAGAAGACCCAGTACTTC. The encoded protein is CASSPTGGEKTQYF.

This chain uses TRBV9 with TRBJ2-3, with 12 bases matching TRBD2. Germline CDR1 SGDLS, CDR2 YYNGEE. The CDR3 covers 17 residues. V dropped 6 bases and J dropped 3; count of bases not matched to a gene: 11. The CDR3 loop reads CASTMGPSGRATDTQYF. In DNA, the CDR3 is TGTGCCAGCACAATGGGGCCTAGCGGGAGGGCGACAGATACGCAGTATTTT.

This chain joins TRBV30 and TRBJ2-7; 9 bases line up with TRBD2. The CDR3 loop spans 13 amino acids. V shed 0 bases, J shed 6 bases, and the junction held 3 bases outside the gene matches. Germline values: CDR1 GTSNPN, CDR2 SVGIG (reference sequence). CDR3 nucleotide sequence: TGTGCCTGGAGTGTAGGGACTAGCAGCGAGCAGTACTTC. This gives the protein CAWSVGTSSEQYF.

Only one count was recorded for this clone. V and J are TRBV27 and TRBJ2-3, with D perhaps being TRBD1 or TRBD2 (6 bases each). This CDR3 comprises 14 residues. Trimming took 3 bases from V and 0 from J, leaving 7 bases between them. Germline V gene sequence: CDR1 MNHEY, CDR2 SMNVEV (reference sequence). The CDR3 protein is CASSFGGSTDTQYF. The CDR3 DNA is TGTGCCAGCAGTTTCGGGGGCAGCACAGATACGCAGTATTTT.

The CDR3 DNA sequence: TGTGCCAGCAGTTACTCTGGACAGGGTGCCTACGAGCAGTACTTC. It codes for CASSYSGQGAYEQYF. This chain connects TRBV6-5 to TRBJ2-7; 8 nucleotides agree with TRBD1. CDR3 length: 15 amino acids. The trim removed 0 bases at V and 2 bases at J, leaving 3 bases unmatched. In germline, CDR1 is MNHEY, CDR2 SVGAGI.

Points on this clone: The DNA is left out, because the CDR3 cannot be placed on it with certainty; the CDR3 is given as TCRdb lists it. The chain links TRBV6-6 to TRBJ1-2; TRBD1 is the table's D call and was not checked against the DNA. The CDR3 has 15 amino acids, counting both end residues. Germline lookup yields CDR1 MNHNY and CDR2 SVGAGI (reference sequence). The chain's CDR3 is CASSSSGQGAHGYTF.

The chain uses TRBV7-8 and TRBJ2-7; a weak D match, TRBD2 (6 bases). Germline loops: CDR1 SGHVS, CDR2 FQNEAQ. The ends were cut back, 5 bases at V and 5 bases at J, with 16 bases in the middle. There are 14 residues in the CDR3. The CDR3 spells CASSPSGGNHEQYF. The CDR3 DNA reads TGTGCCAGCAGCCCCTCGGGCGGGAACCACGAGCAGTACTTC.

The rearrangement uses TRBV7-3 and TRBJ2-1; the match to TRBD2 covers 7 bases. V lost 5 bases, J lost 7 bases, and 14 bases stayed unmatched. The CDR3 contains 16 residues. Germline CDR1 and CDR2: SGHTA and FQGTGA. Here the CDR3 DNA reads TGTGCCAGCAGCCTAAGGTGGGAGGGAAGATTGAATGAGCAGTTCTTC. Translating gives CASSLRWEGRLNEQFF.

The CDR3 loop reads CASSHKPASGHPYEQYF. CDR3 sequence (DNA): TGCGCCAGCAGCCACAAGCCGGCTAGCGGGCACCCCTACGAGCAGTACTTC. The genes are TRBV4-3 and TRBJ2-7; 8 positions agree with TRBD2. The V gene's germline CDR1 is LGHNA and CDR2 YSLEER. There are 17 residues in the CDR3. With 3 bases clipped from V and 2 bases from J, the junction kept 12 bases outside the gene matches.

The chain employs TRBV7-6 and TRBJ2-7, with 11 bases identical to TRBD1. CDR1 and CDR2 from the germline V gene are SGHVS and FNYEAQ. The V and J ends lost 5 bases and 6 bases, in that order; junction bases with no gene match: 21. The CDR3 length is 19 residues. This chain's CDR3 is CASSGTGGWAIGGQSEQYF. The DNA for the CDR3 is TGTGCCAGCAGCGGGACAGGGGGTTGGGCCATAGGAGGGCAATCCGAGCAGTACTTC.

V gene TRBV7-9 combines with J gene TRBJ1-1; D uncertain. This CDR3 contains 14 residues. V was pared by 1 base and J by 1 base, with 7 bases between. CDR1 is SEHNR, CDR2 FQNEAQ, per germline (reference sequence). Written as DNA, the CDR3 is TGTGCCAGCAGCTTAGAGGCAGGGAACACTGAAGCTTTCTTT. This encodes CASSLEAGNTEAFF.

The chain employs TRBV5-1 and TRBJ2-3, with a weak D call TRBD1 (5 bases). Per germline, CDR1 SGHRS and CDR2 YFSETQ. The CDR3 runs to 16 residues. Trimming shortened V by 4 bases and J by 0 bases, and 15 bases separated the two germline ends. CDR3 nucleotides: TGCGCCAGCAGCCATCTCTCAGGGTCTAGCACAGATACGCAGTATTTT. This codes for CASSHLSGSSTDTQYF.

This clone showed up just once. The chain carries TRBV7-2 and TRBJ2-5; 10 nucleotides agree with TRBD1. The CDR3 is 16 amino acids. With V trimmed by 0 bases and J by 5 bases, 6 bases remained unmatched. Germline V gene data show CDR1 as SGHTA and CDR2 as FQGNSA. The CDR3 loop reads CASSLARGQGSETQYF. CDR3 nucleotides: TGTGCCAGCAGCTTAGCCCGGGGACAGGGGAGCGAGACCCAGTACTTC.

The chain joins TRBV7-9 to TRBJ2-7; TRBD2 matches 7 bases. From germline, CDR1 is SEHNR and CDR2 FQNEAQ (reference sequence). This CDR3 has 15 amino acids. The J segment lost 6 bases and the V segment lost 8 bases, leaving 16 bases of the junction unmatched. The CDR3 loop is CASLPPGGVLFEQYF. Written as DNA, the CDR3 is TGTGCCAGCCTCCCGCCGGGAGGTGTCTTATTCGAGCAGTACTTC.

This clone appeared a single time. The chain carries TRBV11-2 and TRBJ2-7; TRBD1 agrees at 11 bases. Germline values: CDR1 SGHAT, CDR2 FQNNGV. J gave up 6 bases and V 0 bases, and 7 bases lay outside the gene matches. CDR3 size: 16 residues. This CDR3 reads CASSLDVWDRGVEQYF. Written as DNA, the CDR3 is TGTGCCAGCAGCTTAGATGTTTGGGACAGGGGGGTCGAGCAGTACTTC.

The chain uses TRBV11-2 and TRBJ1-5; the D gene is possibly TRBD1 (6 bases). V was clipped by 3 bases and J by 5 bases, with 8 bases between them. Germline loops: CDR1 SGHAT, CDR2 FQNNGV. The CDR3 totals 13 residues. This CDR3 reads CASSLDRYQPQHF. The CDR3 DNA follows: TGTGCCAGCAGCTTGGACAGATATCAGCCCCAGCATTTT.

This rearrangement joins TRBV7-2 to TRBJ2-7; no reliable D call. The CDR3 covers 14 residues. Germline V gene sequence: CDR1 SGHTA, CDR2 FQGNSA. The V end lost 1 base, the J end lost 3 bases, and 10 bases lay between the germline ends. As DNA, the CDR3 is TGTGCCAGCAGCTTAGATGGGTTGATCTACGAGCAGTACTTC. Residues: CASSLDGLIYEQYF.

This chain uses TRBV7-9 with TRBJ2-1; D not certain. Germline lookup yields CDR1 SEHNR and CDR2 FQNEAQ (reference sequence). The CDR3 has 16 residues. With 4 bases removed from V and 0 bases from J, the gap between germline ends came to 13 bases. The CDR3 DNA follows: TGTGCCAGCAGCTCTCTAAAACAGAGCTCCTACAATGAGCAGTTCTTC. Its translation: CASSSLKQSSYNEQFF.

The chain links TRBV5-1 to TRBJ1-5, with 9 nucleotides matching TRBD1. The CDR3 has 13 residues. CDR1 SGHRS and CDR2 YFSETQ come from the germline V gene. V dropped 7 bases and J dropped 6; count of bases not matched to a gene: 5. The CDR3 DNA sequence: TGCGCCAGCTCCGCGGACAGGGGTCAGCCCCAGCATTTT. Encoded protein: CASSADRGQPQHF. The full variable domain, rest sourced from reference TRBV5-1 and TRBJ1-5, is KAGVTQTPRYLIKTRGQQVTLSCSPISGHRSVSWYQQTPGQGLQFLFEYFSETQRNKGNFPGRFSGRQFSNSRSEMNVSTLELGDSALYLCASSADRGQPQHFGDGTRLSIL.

This CDR3 is CASSISSGLTRLVSYNEQFF. As DNA, the CDR3 is TGTGCCAGCAGTATTAGTAGCGGGCTTACTAGGCTTGTATCCTACAATGAGCAGTTCTTC. V usage is TRBV28 and J usage is TRBJ2-1, with TRBD2 matching over 7 bases. The germline V gene has CDR1 MDHEN and CDR2 SYDVKM. V trimming: 5 bases; J trimming: 1 base; junction bases outside the gene matches: 20. This CDR3 contains 20 residues.

The gene calls are TRBV19 and TRBJ2-1; 8 nucleotides agree with TRBD2. This CDR3 has 14 amino acids. V trimming: 6 bases; J trimming: 6 bases; junction bases outside the gene matches: 7. Germline loops: CDR1 LNHDA, CDR2 SQIVND (reference sequence). This CDR3 reads CASSPGGPLNEQFF. The CDR3, as DNA: TGTGCCAGTAGCCCGGGAGGGCCCCTCAATGAGCAGTTCTTC. Together with reference TRBV19 and TRBJ2-1, the CDR3 gives the full variable domain: DGGITQSPKYLFRKEGQNVTLSCEQNLNHDAMYWYRQDPGQGLRLIYYSQIVNDFQKGDIAEGYSVSREKKESFPLTVTSAQKNPTAFYLCASSPGGPLNEQFFGPGTRLTVL.

V gene TRBV5-1 combines with J gene TRBJ2-1, with 11 nucleotides matching TRBD2. Losses at the gene ends were 5 bases for V and 4 bases for J; bases not matched to a gene: 2. CDR3 length: 14 amino acids. Looked up from germline, CDR1 is SGHRS and CDR2 is YFSETQ. This CDR3 is CASRTSGMYNEQFF. The CDR3 nucleotides read TGCGCCAGCAGGACTAGCGGGATGTACAATGAGCAGTTCTTC.

The chain carries TRBV28 and TRBJ1-5; D uncertain. V was cut by 2 bases and J by 7 bases, with 9 bases left in between. The CDR3 is made up of 13 amino acids. Looked up from germline, CDR1 is MDHEN and CDR2 is SYDVKM. CDR3 sequence reads: CASSLVTGQPQHF. CDR3 nucleotides: TGTGCCAGCAGTTTAGTCACCGGGCAGCCCCAGCATTTT.

The V and J genes are TRBV27 and TRBJ2-5, with a weak D call TRBD2 (7 bases). V was clipped by 4 bases and J by 1 base, with 16 bases between them. CDR1 is MNHEY and CDR2 is SMNVEV in the germline V gene (reference sequence). The CDR3 loop spans 16 amino acids. CDR3 protein: CASSSRGAGVQETQYF. CDR3 in DNA: TGTGCCAGCAGTTCAAGGGGGGCGGGAGTCCAAGAGACCCAGTACTTC.